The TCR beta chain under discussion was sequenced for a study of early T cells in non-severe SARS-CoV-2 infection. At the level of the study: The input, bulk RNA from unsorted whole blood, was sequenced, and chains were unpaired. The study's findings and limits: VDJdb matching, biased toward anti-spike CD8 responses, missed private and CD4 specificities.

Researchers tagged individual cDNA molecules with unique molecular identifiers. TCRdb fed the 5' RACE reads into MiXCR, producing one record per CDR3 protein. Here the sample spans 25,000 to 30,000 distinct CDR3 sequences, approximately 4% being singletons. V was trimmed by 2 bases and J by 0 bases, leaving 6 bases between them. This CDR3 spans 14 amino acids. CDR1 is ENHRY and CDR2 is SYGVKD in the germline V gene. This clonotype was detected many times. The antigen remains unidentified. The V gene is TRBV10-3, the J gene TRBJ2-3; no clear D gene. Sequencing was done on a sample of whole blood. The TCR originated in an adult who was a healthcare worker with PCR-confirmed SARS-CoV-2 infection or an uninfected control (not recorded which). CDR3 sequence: CAISEKGSTDTQYF. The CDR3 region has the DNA TGTGCCATCAGTGAGAAGGGTAGCACAGATACGCAGTATTTT.